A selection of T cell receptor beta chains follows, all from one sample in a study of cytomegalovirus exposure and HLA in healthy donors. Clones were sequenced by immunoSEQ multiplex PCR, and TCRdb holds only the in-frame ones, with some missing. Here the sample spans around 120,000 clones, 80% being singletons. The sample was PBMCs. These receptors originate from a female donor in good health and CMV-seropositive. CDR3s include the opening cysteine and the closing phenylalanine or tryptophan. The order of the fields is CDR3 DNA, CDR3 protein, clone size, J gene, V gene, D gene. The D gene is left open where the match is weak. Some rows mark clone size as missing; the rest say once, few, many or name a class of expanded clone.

TGTGCCAGCAGCCCAAGACAGGGGGCGACCTACGAGCAGTACTTC,CASSPRQGATYEQYF,NA,TRBJ2-7,TRBV7-2,TRBD1
TGTGCCAGCAGTCTTCCTTCCAGCTATGGCTACACCTTC,CASSLPSSYGYTF,NA,TRBJ1-2,TRBV7-9,NA
TGTGCCTGGAGTGTACGGAGTCTGGGCACCGGGGAGCTGTTTTTT,CAWSVRSLGTGELFF,NA,TRBJ2-2,TRBV30,NA
TGTGCCAGCAGCTTGACAGCGAACACCGGGGAGCTGTTTTTT,CASSLTANTGELFF,NA,TRBJ2-2,TRBV11-2,NA
TGTGCCAGCAGCTCCCCGGGACAGGATGAAAAACTGTTTTTT,CASSSPGQDEKLFF,NA,TRBJ1-4,TRBV5-5,TRBD1
TGTGCCTGGAGTGGTCCTTACACCGGGGAGCTGTTTTTT,CAWSGPYTGELFF,NA,TRBJ2-2,TRBV30,NA
TGTGCCAGCAGCTGGACAGATTCCGGCTACACCTTC,CASSWTDSGYTF,NA,TRBJ1-2,TRBV5-8,NA
TGTGCCAGCAGCTTAGATTTGACATCTTACGAGCAGTACTTC,CASSLDLTSYEQYF,NA,TRBJ2-7,TRBV11-2,NA
TGTGCCAGCAGCTCAGGGGGGCTCTACGAGCAGTACTTC,CASSSGGLYEQYF,NA,TRBJ2-7,TRBV7-2,NA
TGTGCCAGCAGCTTTGGCCTAGCGGGGGGAGAAGAGACCCAGTACTTC,CASSFGLAGGEETQYF,NA,TRBJ2-5,TRBV5-4,TRBD2
TGTGCCAGTAACACCCTACCGGGAGGCAGGGAAGGCAATCAGCCCCAGCATTTT,CASNTLPGGREGNQPQHF,once,TRBJ1-5,TRBV19,NA
TGTGCCAGCAGTGAAGATGGGAACAGGGGGGTGTCCTACGAGCAGTACTTC,CASSEDGNRGVSYEQYF,NA,TRBJ2-7,TRBV6-1,TRBD1
TGCGCCAGCAGCCAATTACCCACTAGCGGGGCCGGGACCCAGTACTTC,CASSQLPTSGAGTQYF,NA,TRBJ2-5,TRBV4-1,TRBD2
TGTGCCAGTTCCGGGACAGGGGAGTCTGGCTACACCTTC,CASSGTGESGYTF,few,TRBJ1-2,TRBV2,TRBD1
TGCAGTGCTACCCAAAATGAAAAACTGTTTTTT,CSATQNEKLFF,NA,TRBJ1-4,TRBV20-1,NA
TGTGCCAGCAGCTCGCCCCCAGGTGACTACGAGCAGTACTTC,CASSSPPGDYEQYF,few,TRBJ2-7,TRBV7-8,NA
TGCGCCAGCAGCTTCCAGGGGAATTCACCCCTCCACTTT,CASSFQGNSPLHF,NA,TRBJ1-6,TRBV5-1,NA
TGTGCCAGCAGCTTTCCTCAGGGGCGATATGGCTACACCTTC,CASSFPQGRYGYTF,NA,TRBJ1-2,TRBV7-2,NA
TGTGCCAACACGGACTCCCCGGAGGTCGGGGAGCTGTTTTTT,CANTDSPEVGELFF,NA,TRBJ2-2,TRBV10-3,NA
TGCGCCAGCAGCCAAGAGCCAACCCAGGAGCAGTACTTC,CASSQEPTQEQYF,NA,TRBJ2-7,TRBV4-1,NA
TGTGCCAGCAGACGGACAGGGAGGTCCTACGAGCAGTACTTC,CASRRTGRSYEQYF,NA,TRBJ2-7,TRBV2,TRBD1
TGCGCCAGCAGAACAGACCCGAACACCGGGGAGCTGTTTTTT,CASRTDPNTGELFF,once,TRBJ2-2,TRBV5-1,NA
TGTGCCAGCAGCTCCCTCGGAGGGAGGGGGGCCAACGTCCTGACTTTC,CASSSLGGRGANVLTF,NA,TRBJ2-6,TRBV9,NA
TGCGCCAGCAGCCGGTCCCTAGCGGGGGCCATCACAGATACGCAGTATTTT,CASSRSLAGAITDTQYF,few,TRBJ2-3,TRBV4-1,TRBD2
TGTGCCAGCAGCCAGTATCAGGACGCGGGGGGAGAGCAGTACTTC,CASSQYQDAGGEQYF,NA,TRBJ2-7,TRBV4-2,TRBD2
TGTGCCGGGGGGAAGGTGGGGGAGACCCAGTACTTC,CAGGKVGETQYF,NA,TRBJ2-5,TRBV7-9,NA
TGTGCCATCAGTGAGCGGACAGGGGAGGATGGCTACACCTTC,CAISERTGEDGYTF,NA,TRBJ1-2,TRBV10-3,TRBD1
TGTGCCAGCAGTGTTGGGAGGGCGGACTACGAGCAGTACTTC,CASSVGRADYEQYF,NA,TRBJ2-7,TRBV6-1,TRBD2
TGTGCCAGCAGTTCCCCCCATGAAGGGGACAACGAGCAGTACTTC,CASSSPHEGDNEQYF,few,TRBJ2-7,TRBV28,NA
TGTGCCAGCAGGCCTAGCGGGGGGGCGGGGGATGAGCAGTTCTTC,CASRPSGGAGDEQFF,NA,TRBJ2-1,TRBV6-1,TRBD2
TGCGCCAGCAGCCAAGATGTGCCGCCGGGTCACCTCTCCTACGAGCAGTACTTC,CASSQDVPPGHLSYEQYF,once,TRBJ2-7,TRBV4-3,NA
TGCGCCAGCAGCCAAGATAAGGAGGCCGAGTTT,CASSQDKEAEF,NA,TRBJ1-4,TRBV4-1,NA
TGTGCCAGCAGTGATGGACTAGCGGGTGAGCAGTTCTTC,CASSDGLAGEQFF,NA,TRBJ2-1,TRBV27,TRBD2
TGTGCCAGCAGCTTGGGAGGGACAGGTATCGGGGAGCTGTTTTTT,CASSLGGTGIGELFF,few,TRBJ2-2,TRBV5-6,TRBD1
TGTGCCAGCAGCCGGACAGGGGCGCGGGAAAAACTGTTTTTT,CASSRTGAREKLFF,few,TRBJ1-4,TRBV11-2,TRBD1
TGCGCCAGCAGCCAAGTATTCAGGGTAGGGGAAAAACTGTTTTTT,CASSQVFRVGEKLFF,few,TRBJ1-4,TRBV4-1,NA
TGTGCCAGCACCATTGGGGCCACTGAAGCTTTCTTT,CASTIGATEAFF,few,TRBJ1-1,TRBV7-9,NA
TGTGCCAGCAGCTTGTGGGACTACGGGGGCTACACCTTC,CASSLWDYGGYTF,NA,TRBJ1-2,TRBV5-6,NA
TGTGCCAGTAGTATAGGAGACAGGTTCCAGCCCCAGCATTTT,CASSIGDRFQPQHF,NA,TRBJ1-5,TRBV19,NA
TGTGCCAGCACCTTGACTAGCGGGGGGGCCTCGGAGACCCAGTACTTC,CASTLTSGGASETQYF,NA,TRBJ2-5,TRBV11-2,TRBD2
TGTGCCAGCAGGAGACCGGGACAGGGTTTTACCGGGGAGCTGTTTTTT,CASRRPGQGFTGELFF,NA,TRBJ2-2,TRBV19,TRBD1
TGCGCCAGCAGCGTGACTAGCGGGGGGCAAGAGACCCAGTACTTC,CASSVTSGGQETQYF,NA,TRBJ2-5,TRBV5-1,TRBD2
TGTGCCACTCGGACCCAGGGGGGCACTGAAGCTTTCTTT,CATRTQGGTEAFF,few,TRBJ1-1,TRBV15,TRBD1
TGTGCCAGCAGCACCCAGGGGGTTAATGGCTACACCTTC,CASSTQGVNGYTF,NA,TRBJ1-2,TRBV6-5,TRBD1
TGTGCCTGGAGTGTGACACGAGATGGCTACACCTTC,CAWSVTRDGYTF,NA,TRBJ1-2,TRBV30,NA
TGTGCCAGCAGCAATGGGATAACAGGGAATAATGAGCAGTTCTTC,CASSNGITGNNEQFF,NA,TRBJ2-1,TRBV21-1,NA
TGTGCCAGCAGCTTGGAGCGGGACAGGGGAAATGGCTACACCTTC,CASSLERDRGNGYTF,few,TRBJ1-2,TRBV5-4,TRBD1
TGTGCCAGCAAGACAGGGTCTGGAAACACCATATATTTT,CASKTGSGNTIYF,NA,TRBJ1-3,TRBV6-5,TRBD1
TGCAGCGCTCGACAGGTTATACCCAATGAGCAGTTCTTC,CSARQVIPNEQFF,NA,TRBJ2-1,TRBV29-1,NA
TGTGCCAGCAGTTCCGGACAGGGGGTGTGGGGGAATGAGCAGTTCTTC,CASSSGQGVWGNEQFF,NA,TRBJ2-1,TRBV7-8,TRBD1
TGTGCCAGCAGGCAGGGGAGAACTGAAGCTTTCTTT,CASRQGRTEAFF,NA,TRBJ1-1,TRBV2,NA
TGTGCCAGCAGCGTAGCTGGAGGTTGGGATACCTACGAGCAGTACTTC,CASSVAGGWDTYEQYF,NA,TRBJ2-7,TRBV9,NA
TGTGCCAGCAGTACTCTCCCACAGGGTAATCAGCCCCAGCATTTT,CASSTLPQGNQPQHF,NA,TRBJ1-5,TRBV6-1,NA
TGTGCCAGCAGCTTATACAGGGAAGGCGAGCAGTACTTC,CASSLYREGEQYF,NA,TRBJ2-7,TRBV7-3,NA
TGTGCCAGCAGGTGGGGGGGCGCCGGGGAGCTGTTTTTT,CASRWGGAGELFF,few,TRBJ2-2,TRBV2,NA
TGTGCCTGGACCGTCTCCGATACGCAGTATTTT,CAWTVSDTQYF,few,TRBJ2-3,TRBV30,NA
TGTGCCAGCAGCTTAGACAATTGGGGGCCCTATGGCTACACCTTC,CASSLDNWGPYGYTF,NA,TRBJ1-2,TRBV7-8,NA
TGTGCCAGCAGCCAAGATCTAAGCCGGGGGACTGTTTACTATGGCTACACCTTC,CASSQDLSRGTVYYGYTF,NA,TRBJ1-2,TRBV4-2,NA
TGCGCCAGCAGCAACAACTTCTCGACGAGGAAGGGGACTGAAGCTTTCTTT,CASSNNFSTRKGTEAFF,once,TRBJ1-1,TRBV4-1,NA
TGTGCCAGCAGAGGAGGCTCCTACGAGCAGTACTTC,CASRGGSYEQYF,few,TRBJ2-7,TRBV6-5,NA